This TCR beta chain originates from a study of blood T cell repertoires in COVID-19. The data were produced by immunoSEQ multiplex PCR, yet TCRdb's version contains in-frame clones alone and is incomplete. The table includes 200,000 to 300,000 clones, 84% detected once. The CDR3 runs 15 residues. CDR1 GTSNPN and CDR2 SVGIG come from the germline V gene (reference sequence). J was trimmed by 8 bases and V by 0 bases; bases with no gene match: 6. The TCR comes from a man aged 55-75 years with acute or convalescent COVID-19. The chain couples TRBV30 to TRBJ1-6, with 8 positions matching TRBD1. Sequenced sample: peripheral blood. The CDR3 sequence: CAWSVSGTGYSPLHF. The CDR3 DNA sequence: TGTGCCTGGAGTGTATCGGGGACAGGTTATTCACCCCTCCACTTT.